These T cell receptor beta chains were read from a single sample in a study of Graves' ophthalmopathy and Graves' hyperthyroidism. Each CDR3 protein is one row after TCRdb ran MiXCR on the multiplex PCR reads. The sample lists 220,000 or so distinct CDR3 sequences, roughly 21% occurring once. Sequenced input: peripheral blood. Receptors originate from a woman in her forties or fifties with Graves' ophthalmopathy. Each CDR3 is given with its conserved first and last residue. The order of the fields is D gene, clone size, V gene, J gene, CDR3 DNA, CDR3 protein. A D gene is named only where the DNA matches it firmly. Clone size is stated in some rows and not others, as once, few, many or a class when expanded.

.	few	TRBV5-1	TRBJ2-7	TGCGCCAGCAGCTTGGACCCATCGGGGGAGCAGTACTTC	CASSLDPSGEQYF
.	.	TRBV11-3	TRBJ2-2	TGTGCCAGCAGCTTACTACCAGCCGGGGGGGAGCTGTTTTTT	CASSLLPAGGELFF
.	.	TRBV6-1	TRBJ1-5	TGTGCCAGCAGTGAAGATGGACGCCGGCCCCAGCATTTT	CASSEDGRRPQHF
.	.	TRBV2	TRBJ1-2	TGTGCCAGCAGTGAAGCGATGGGGTATGGCTACACCTTC	CASSEAMGYGYTF
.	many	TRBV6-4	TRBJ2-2	TGTGCCAGCAGTGTAGAGACTAGTTCCGGGGAGCTGTTTTTT	CASSVETSSGELFF
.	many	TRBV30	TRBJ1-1	TGTGCCTGGAAGAACCCCATGAACACTGAAGCTTTCTTT	CAWKNPMNTEAFF
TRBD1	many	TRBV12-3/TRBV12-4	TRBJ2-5	TGTGCCAGCACCAGCAACAGGGGAGAGGAGACCCAGTACTTC	CASTSNRGEETQYF
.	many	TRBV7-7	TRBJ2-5	TGTGCTAGCAGCCCCCCTGCTTTGCAACAAGAGACCCAGTACTTC	CASSPPALQQETQYF
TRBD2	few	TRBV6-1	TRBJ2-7	TGTGCCAGCAGTGAAAGGGTCGGGATGCTAGCGGGAGGGCTGTACGAGCAGTACTTC	CASSERVGMLAGGLYEQYF
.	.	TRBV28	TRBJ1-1	TGTGCCAGCAGTCCCCCAGGGGTTTTAATGAACACTGAAGCTTTCTTT	CASSPPGVLMNTEAFF
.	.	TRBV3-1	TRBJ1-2	TGTGCCAGCAGCCAAGAAACTGGGATCGGGGGGAGGCTCCGAGGCTACACCTTC	CASSQETGIGGRLRGYTF
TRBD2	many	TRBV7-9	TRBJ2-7	TGTGCCAGCAGCGGCTTTGGGCTAGCGGCCTACGAGCAGTACTTC	CASSGFGLAAYEQYF
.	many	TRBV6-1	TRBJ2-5	TGTGCCACCAACCCACGGGCCGCGGGGGAGACCCAGTACTTC	CATNPRAAGETQYF
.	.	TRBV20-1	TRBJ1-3	TGCAGTGCTATCCCACCGCCCACCTCTGGAAACACCATATATTTT	CSAIPPPTSGNTIYF
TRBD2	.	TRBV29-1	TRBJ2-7	TGCAGCGTCTTAGCTAGCGGGAGCTCCTACGAGCAGTACTTC	CSVLASGSSYEQYF
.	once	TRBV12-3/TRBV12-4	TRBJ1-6	TGTGCCAGCAGTTGGGCCAGCTATAATTCACCCCTCCACTTT	CASSWASYNSPLHF
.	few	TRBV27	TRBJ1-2	TGTGCCAGCAGTCCCGGGATAGGGCTAACCGTCTATGGCTACACCTTC	CASSPGIGLTVYGYTF
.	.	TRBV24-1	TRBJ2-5	TGTGCCACCAGTGAACTAGCCGGTTCAGCGGAGACCCAGTACTTC	CATSELAGSAETQYF
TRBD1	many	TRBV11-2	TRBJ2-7	TGTGCCAGCAGCTTGGGGACAGGGGCCTACGAGCAGTACTTC	CASSLGTGAYEQYF
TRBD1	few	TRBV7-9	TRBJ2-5	TGTGCCAGCAGCTTAGCGGAGACAGGGGGGACCCAGTACTTC	CASSLAETGGTQYF
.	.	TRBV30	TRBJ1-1	TGTGCCTGGACCAACGAAGGGACTGAAGCTTTCTTT	CAWTNEGTEAFF
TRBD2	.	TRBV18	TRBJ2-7	TGTGCCAGCTCACCCGGCGGGAGCCACGAGCAGTACTTC	CASSPGGSHEQYF
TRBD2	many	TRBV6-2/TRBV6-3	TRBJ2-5	TGTGCCAGCAGTCCTCCGGGACTAGCGGGGGGACAAGAGACCCAGTACTTC	CASSPPGLAGGQETQYF
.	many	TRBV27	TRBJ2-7	TGTGCCAGCAGTCATCCCTCACGGCACGAGCAGTACTTC	CASSHPSRHEQYF
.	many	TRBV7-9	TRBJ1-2	TGTGCCAGCAGCCAAGGGTCGGGGAGTTTCTCGTATGGCTACACCTTC	CASSQGSGSFSYGYTF
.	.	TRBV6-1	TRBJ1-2	TGTGCCAGCAAAGGTTCGGGCAGGGAGTATGGCTACACCTTC	CASKGSGREYGYTF
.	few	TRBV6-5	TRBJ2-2	TGTGCCAGCAGTTACGGGTTTGGGTCCGGGGAGCTGTTTTTT	CASSYGFGSGELFF
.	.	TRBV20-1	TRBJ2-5	TGCAGTGCTAGTGGCATGCGGGAGACCCAGTACTTC	CSASGMRETQYF
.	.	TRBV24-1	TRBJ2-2	TGTGCCACCAGTGATCCAGGTCGCGGGGAGCTGTTTTTT	CATSDPGRGELFF
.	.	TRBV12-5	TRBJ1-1	TGTGCTAGTGGTTCCCCCCCCGGGCCAAGCATTGAAGCTTTCTTT	CASGSPPGPSIEAFF
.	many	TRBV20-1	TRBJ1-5	TGCAGTGCCCAGAAGGGGGACGGGTACCAGCCCCAGCATTTT	CSAQKGDGYQPQHF
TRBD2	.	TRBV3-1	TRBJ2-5	TGTGCCAGCAGCCAAAGGGTGGGGACTAGCGGGAGTTACCAAGAGACCCAGTACTTC	CASSQRVGTSGSYQETQYF
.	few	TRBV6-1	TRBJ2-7	TGTGCCAGCAGTGAAGGGCTAGCGTCATCCTACGAGCAGTACTTC	CASSEGLASSYEQYF
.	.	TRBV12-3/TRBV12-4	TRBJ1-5	TGTGCCAGCAGTTTCTTTAGGGATCAGCCCCAGCATTTT	CASSFFRDQPQHF
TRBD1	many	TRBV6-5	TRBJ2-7	TGTGCCAGCAGTTACTACGGGACAGACCCTTACGAGCAGTACTTC	CASSYYGTDPYEQYF
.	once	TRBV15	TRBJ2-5	TGTGCCACCAGCAGGTATGGGGAAGAGACCCAGTACTTC	CATSRYGEETQYF